Below, 9 T cell receptor beta chains from the same sample are listed, as sequenced in a study of blood T cell repertoires in COVID-19. Profiling relied on immunoSEQ multiplex PCR, and the TCRdb table lists in-frame clones only, not all of them. The repertoire has roughly 43,000 clones, about 90% of them found once; the top ten carry roughly 15%. The material sequenced was peripheral blood. These receptors all come from a human donor in a cohort sampled during active COVID-19.

The chain recombines TRBV9 with TRBJ2-7, with 7 nucleotides matching TRBD2. Per the germline V gene, CDR1 is SGDLS and CDR2 is YYNGEE. J gave up 8 bases and V 4 bases, and 9 bases lay outside the gene matches. CDR3 length: 13 residues. The CDR3 loop is CASSTGGGNKQYF. CDR3 nucleotide sequence: TGTGCCAGCAGCACTGGGGGAGGGAACAAGCAGTACTTC.

This clone was seen only a few times. The V gene is TRBV13, the J gene TRBJ2-7, with 9 bases aligning to TRBD1. Looked up from germline, CDR1 is PRHDT and CDR2 is FYEKMQ (reference sequence). V trimming: 7 bases; J trimming: 2 bases; junction bases outside the gene matches: 3. The CDR3 is 13 residues long. The chain's CDR3 is CASNRQGAYEQYF. As DNA, the CDR3 is TGTGCCAGCAACCGACAGGGGGCCTACGAGCAGTACTTC.

V and J are TRBV5-1 and TRBJ1-2; 10 nucleotides line up with TRBD1. The germline gives CDR1 SGHRS, CDR2 YFSETQ. This CDR3 has 13 residues. Losses at the gene ends were 3 bases for V and 7 bases for J; bases not matched to a gene: 3. For the CDR3, the DNA is TGCGCCAGCAGCTCTGGGACAGGGGTTGGCTACACCTTC. Its protein product is CASSSGTGVGYTF.

The rearrangement links TRBV3-1 (or the pseudogene TRBV3-2) to TRBJ2-7, with D possibly matching TRBD1 (6 bases). CDR1 and CDR2 (germline): LGHDT, YNNKEL (reference sequence). Trimming took 4 bases from V and 5 from J, leaving 12 bases between them. This CDR3 is built from 13 residues. CDR3 bases: TGTGCCAGCAGCCCGGGACACCGCCACGAGCAGTACTTC. This codes for CASSPGHRHEQYF.

For the CDR3, the DNA is TGTGCCAGCAGTTGGGGACTAGCGGGAGTGCTTGAGCAGTACTTC. It codes for CASSWGLAGVLEQYF. The V gene is TRBV6-5, the J gene TRBJ2-7, with TRBD2 identical over 14 bases. CDR3 size: 15 residues. V lost 4 bases to trimming and J lost 7 bases; unmatched junction nucleotides: 6. Germline CDR1 reads MNHEY; CDR2 reads SVGAGI.

The J gene is TRBJ2-7, the V gene TRBV24-1; possible D gene TRBD2, 6 bases. The V end was cut by 4 bases, the J end by 2 bases, with 8 bases between. The CDR3 length is 13 residues. The germline gives CDR1 KGHDR, CDR2 SFDVKD. The CDR3 coding sequence is TGTGCCACCAGTGAGGCGGGAACCTACGAGCAGTACTTC. This encodes CATSEAGTYEQYF.

This clone was recorded once. The genes are TRBV9 and TRBJ1-2; 7 nucleotides align to TRBD1. The germline V gene has CDR1 SGDLS and CDR2 YYNGEE. This CDR3 comprises 15 residues. V was clipped by 4 bases and J by 5 bases; unmatched bases: 11. For the CDR3, the DNA is TGTGCCAGCAGCCTAGAAAAGACAGGGAGGTATGGCTACACCTTC. The encoded protein is CASSLEKTGRYGYTF. Using reference TRBV9 and TRBJ1-2 for the parts outside the CDR3, the full variable domain is DSGVTQTPKHLITATGQRVTLRCSPRSGDLSVYWYQQSLDQGLQFLIQYYNGEERAKGNILERFSAQQFPDLHSELNLSSLELGDSALYFCASSLEKTGRYGYTFGSGTRLTVV.

The gene calls are TRBV5-4 and TRBJ1-3; no clear D gene. Germline CDR1 is SGHNT and CDR2 is YYREEE (reference sequence). CDR3 length: 14 amino acids. The germline V and J ends were trimmed by 0 bases and 0 bases, with 4 bases remaining between them. CDR3 loop: CASSLDSSGNTIYF. CDR3 nucleotide sequence: TGTGCCAGCAGCTTGGACAGCTCTGGAAACACCATATATTTT.

The J gene is TRBJ2-2, the V gene TRBV13, with TRBD2 matching over 8 bases. The CDR3 sequence is 16 residues long. The trim removed 4 bases at V and 6 bases at J, leaving 10 bases unmatched. Germline loops: CDR1 PRHDT, CDR2 FYEKMQ (reference sequence). The CDR3: CASSSRTSSFAGELFF. The CDR3 bases are TGTGCCAGCAGCTCCAGGACTAGCAGTTTCGCCGGGGAGCTGTTTTTT.